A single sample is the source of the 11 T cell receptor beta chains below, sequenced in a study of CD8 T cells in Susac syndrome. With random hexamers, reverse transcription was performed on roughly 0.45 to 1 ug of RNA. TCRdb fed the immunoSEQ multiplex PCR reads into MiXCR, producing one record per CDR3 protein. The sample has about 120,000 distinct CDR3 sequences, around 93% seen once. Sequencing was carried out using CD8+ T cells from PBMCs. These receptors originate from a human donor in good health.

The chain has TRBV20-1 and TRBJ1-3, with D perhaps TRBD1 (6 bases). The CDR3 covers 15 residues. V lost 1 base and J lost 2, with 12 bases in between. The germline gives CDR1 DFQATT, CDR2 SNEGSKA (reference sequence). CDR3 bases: TGCAGTGCTAGAGGAGGAGGGGGAGCTGGAAACACCATATATTTT. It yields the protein CSARGGGGAGNTIYF.

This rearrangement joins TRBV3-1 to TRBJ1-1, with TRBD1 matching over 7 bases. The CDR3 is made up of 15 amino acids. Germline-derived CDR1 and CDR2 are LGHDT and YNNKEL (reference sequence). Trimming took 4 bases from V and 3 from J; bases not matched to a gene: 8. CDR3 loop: CASSLQGSGYTEAFF. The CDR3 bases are TGTGCCAGCAGCCTACAGGGGAGTGGGTACACTGAAGCTTTCTTT.

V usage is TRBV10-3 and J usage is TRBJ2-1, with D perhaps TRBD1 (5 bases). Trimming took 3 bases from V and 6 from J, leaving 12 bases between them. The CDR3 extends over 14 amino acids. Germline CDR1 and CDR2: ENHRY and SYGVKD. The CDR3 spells CAISDPGHSNEQFF. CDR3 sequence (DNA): TGTGCCATCAGTGACCCTGGACACTCCAATGAGCAGTTCTTC.

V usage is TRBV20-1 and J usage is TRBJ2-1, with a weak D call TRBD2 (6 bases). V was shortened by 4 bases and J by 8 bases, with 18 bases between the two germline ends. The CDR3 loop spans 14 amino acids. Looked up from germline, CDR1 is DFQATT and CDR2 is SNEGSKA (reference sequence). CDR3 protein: CSATPTSFVDEQFF. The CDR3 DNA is TGCAGTGCTACCCCGACTAGTTTCGTCGATGAGCAGTTCTTC.

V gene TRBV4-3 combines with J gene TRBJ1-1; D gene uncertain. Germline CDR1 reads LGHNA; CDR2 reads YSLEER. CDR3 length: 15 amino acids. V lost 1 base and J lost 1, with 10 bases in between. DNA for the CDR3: TGCGCCAGCAGCCAAGCCCCCCGGGGGAACACTGAAGCTTTCTTT. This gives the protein CASSQAPRGNTEAFF.

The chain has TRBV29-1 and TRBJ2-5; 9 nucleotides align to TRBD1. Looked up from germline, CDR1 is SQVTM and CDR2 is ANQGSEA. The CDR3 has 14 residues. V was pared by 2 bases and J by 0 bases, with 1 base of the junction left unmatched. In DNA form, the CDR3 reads TGCAGCGTTGAAAGGACAGGGGACCAAGAGACCCAGTACTTC. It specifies CSVERTGDQETQYF.

In nucleotides, the CDR3 is TGTGCCAGCAGCTCGGGGGGGGTTAGGACTAACTATGGCTACACCTTC. Translated, it gives CASSSGGVRTNYGYTF. V is TRBV7-2 and J is TRBJ1-2; possible D gene TRBD1, 5 bases. The CDR3 length is 16 residues. V was cut by 4 bases and J by 0 bases, with 15 bases left in between. Germline V lookup: CDR1 SGHTA, CDR2 FQGNSA.

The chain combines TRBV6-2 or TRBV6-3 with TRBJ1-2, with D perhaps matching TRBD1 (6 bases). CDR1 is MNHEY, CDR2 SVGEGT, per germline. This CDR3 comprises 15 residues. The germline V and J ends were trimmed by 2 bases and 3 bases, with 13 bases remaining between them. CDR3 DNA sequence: TGTGCCAGCAGTTACGATGCAGGGGCAGACTATGGCTACACCTTC. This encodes CASSYDAGADYGYTF.

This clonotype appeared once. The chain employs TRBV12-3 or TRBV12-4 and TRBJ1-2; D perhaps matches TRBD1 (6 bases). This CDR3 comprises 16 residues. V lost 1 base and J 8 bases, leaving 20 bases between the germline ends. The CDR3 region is CASSLGGKGQTVGYTF. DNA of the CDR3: TGTGCCAGCAGTTTAGGCGGGAAAGGACAGACTGTGGGCTACACCTTC.

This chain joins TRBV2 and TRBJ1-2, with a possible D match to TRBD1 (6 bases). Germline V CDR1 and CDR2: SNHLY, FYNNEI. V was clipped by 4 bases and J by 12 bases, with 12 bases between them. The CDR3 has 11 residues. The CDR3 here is CASSVTGRHTF. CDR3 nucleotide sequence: TGTGCCAGCAGTGTAACAGGGCGACACACCTTC. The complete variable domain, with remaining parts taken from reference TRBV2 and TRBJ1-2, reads EPEVTQTPSHQVTQMGQEVILRCVPISNHLYFYWYRQILGQKVEFLVSFYNNEISEKSEIFDDQFSVERPDGSNFTLKIRSTKLEDSAMYFCASSVTGRHTFGSGTRLTVV.

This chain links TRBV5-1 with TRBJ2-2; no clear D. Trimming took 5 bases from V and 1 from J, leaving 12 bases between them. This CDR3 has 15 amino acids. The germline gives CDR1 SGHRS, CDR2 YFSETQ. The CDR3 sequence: CASRMTGVNTGELFF. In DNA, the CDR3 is TGCGCCAGCAGGATGACTGGGGTGAACACCGGGGAGCTGTTTTTT.